Listed below are T cell receptor beta chains from one sample, sequenced in a study of OX40 agonist ivuxolimab in advanced cancers. Produced via immunoSEQ multiplex PCR; TCRdb's table is partial and in-frame only. The table lists about 58,000 clones, 83% of them singletons. The sample consisted of CD4+ or CD8+ T cells sorted from blood, taken in a trial of the OX40 agonist ivuxolimab. These receptors all come from an adult with an advanced solid tumor such as melanoma, head and neck, liver or kidney cancer. The CDR3 runs from the conserved cysteine through the conserved F or W. A D gene is named only where the DNA matches it firmly. Size values are once, few and many counts, or a class for expanded clones, and some rows have none.

clone size | J gene | D gene | V gene | CDR3 protein | CDR3 DNA
. | TRBJ1-5 | . | TRBV30 | CAWRAAGLSNQPQHF | TGTGCCTGGAGGGCCGCGGGTCTAAGCAATCAGCCCCAGCATTTT
. | TRBJ2-7 | TRBD1 | TRBV30 | CAWSVGQGSYEQYF | TGTGCCTGGAGTGTGGGACAGGGATCCTACGAGCAGTACTTC
. | TRBJ1-5 | . | TRBV19 | CASSLMGGPGPDQPQHF | TGTGCCAGTAGTCTGATGGGGGGCCCCGGGCCGGATCAGCCCCAGCATTTT
. | TRBJ1-1 | TRBD1 | TRBV7-2 | CASSLGQGAGAEAFF | TGTGCCAGCAGCTTAGGGCAGGGGGCAGGGGCTGAAGCTTTCTTT
. | TRBJ2-7 | . | TRBV7-2 | CASSLAHEQYF | TGTGCCAGCAGCTTAGCTCACGAGCAGTACTTC
. | TRBJ2-7 | . | TRBV9 | CASSSRWGDYEQYF | TGTGCCAGCAGCTCCCGTTGGGGAGACTACGAGCAGTACTTC
once | TRBJ2-5 | . | TRBV29-1 | CSVEQSEETQYF | TGCAGCGTTGAACAGTCCGAAGAGACCCAGTACTTC
. | TRBJ2-1 | TRBD2 | TRBV28 | CASSTPGGPGEQFF | TGTGCCAGCAGTACCCCGGGGGGGCCGGGGGAGCAGTTCTTC
. | TRBJ2-7 | TRBD2 | TRBV19 | CASSTGDSAGGEQYF | TGTGCCAGTAGTACCGGGGACTCTGCGGGGGGCGAGCAGTACTTC
. | TRBJ1-2 | . | TRBV6-5 | CASSYGPSLNYGYTF | TGTGCCAGCAGTTACGGACCCTCCCTTAACTATGGCTACACCTTC
. | TRBJ2-5 | . | TRBV11-1 | CASSLGGATETQYF | TGTGCCAGCAGCTTAGGAGGGGCCACAGAGACCCAGTACTTC
. | TRBJ1-6 | . | TRBV5-6 | CASSWDRSNSPLHF | TGTGCCAGCAGCTGGGACCGGAGTAATTCACCCCTCCACTTT